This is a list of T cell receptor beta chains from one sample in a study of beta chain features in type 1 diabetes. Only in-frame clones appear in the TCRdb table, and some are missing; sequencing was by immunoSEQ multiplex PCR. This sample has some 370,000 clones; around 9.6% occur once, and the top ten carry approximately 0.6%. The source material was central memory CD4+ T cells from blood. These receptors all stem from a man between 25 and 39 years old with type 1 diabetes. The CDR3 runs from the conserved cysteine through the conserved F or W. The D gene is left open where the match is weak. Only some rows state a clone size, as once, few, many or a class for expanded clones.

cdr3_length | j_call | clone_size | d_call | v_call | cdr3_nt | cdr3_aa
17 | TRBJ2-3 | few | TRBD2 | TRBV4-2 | TGTGCCAGCAGCCAAGAACCACTAGCGCACAGCACAGATACGCAGTATTTT | CASSQEPLAHSTDTQYF
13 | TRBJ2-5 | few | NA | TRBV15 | TGTGCCACCAGCAGACCTCATGTGGAGACCCAGTACTTC | CATSRPHVETQYF
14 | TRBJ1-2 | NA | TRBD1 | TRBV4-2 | TGTGCCAGCAGCGCTGGACAGGTTAACTATGGCTACACCTTC | CASSAGQVNYGYTF
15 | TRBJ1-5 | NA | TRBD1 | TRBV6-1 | TGTGCCAGCAGGACTGGGACAGGGGGCGTTCAGCCCCAGCATTTT | CASRTGTGGVQPQHF
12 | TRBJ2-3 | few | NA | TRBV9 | TGTGCCAGCTCAACATACACAGATACGCAGTATTTT | CASSTYTDTQYF
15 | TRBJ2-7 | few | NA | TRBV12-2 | TGTGCAAGAGGGGGAAGCGTGACAGGGCTTGACGAGCAGTACTTC | CARGGSVTGLDEQYF
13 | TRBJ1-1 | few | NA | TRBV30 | TGTGCCTGGATCTCGGGAAGGTTGGCTGAAGCTTTCTTT | CAWISGRLAEAFF
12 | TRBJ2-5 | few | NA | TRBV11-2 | TGTGCCAGCAGCTTAGATCAAGAGACCCAGTACTTC | CASSLDQETQYF
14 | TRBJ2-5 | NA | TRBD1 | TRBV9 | TGTGCCAGCAGCGTGCAGGGGGCAGGGGAGACCCAGTACTTC | CASSVQGAGETQYF
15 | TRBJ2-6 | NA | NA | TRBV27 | TGTGCCAGCAGTTTCGGGGCAACTGGGGCCAACGTCCTGACTTTC | CASSFGATGANVLTF
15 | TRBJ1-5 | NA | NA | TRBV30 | TGTGCCTGGAGTGTAGTAGGGGCGTCGCGTCAGCCCCAGCATTTT | CAWSVVGASRQPQHF
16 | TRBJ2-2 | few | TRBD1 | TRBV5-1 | TGCGCCAGCAGAGACATCCGGACAGGTCGCACCGGGGAGCTGTTTTTT | CASRDIRTGRTGELFF
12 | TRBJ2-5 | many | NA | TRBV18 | TGTGCCAGCTCCCACTACCAAGAGACCCAGTACTTC | CASSHYQETQYF
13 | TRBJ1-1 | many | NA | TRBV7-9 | TGTGCCAGCAGCTCAGACCCGGGCACTGAAGCTTTCTTT | CASSSDPGTEAFF
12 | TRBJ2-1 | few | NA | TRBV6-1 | TGTGCCATCAGCTTCGTCGGGAGTGGGCAGTTCTTC | CAISFVGSGQFF
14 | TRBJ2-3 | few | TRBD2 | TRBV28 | TGTGCCAGCAGTCAAGCGGGAGTCACAAATACGCAGTATTTT | CASSQAGVTNTQYF
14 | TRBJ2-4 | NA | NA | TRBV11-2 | TGTGCCAGCAGCTTAAGGTCAGGCCAAAACATTCAGTACTTC | CASSLRSGQNIQYF
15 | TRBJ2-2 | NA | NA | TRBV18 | TGTGCCAGCTCACCAAGGGCAGTTAACACCGGGGAGCTGTTTTTT | CASSPRAVNTGELFF
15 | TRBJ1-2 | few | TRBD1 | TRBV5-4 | TGTGCCAGCAGCGTTGGACAGGGAAGGTCCTATGGCTACACCTTC | CASSVGQGRSYGYTF
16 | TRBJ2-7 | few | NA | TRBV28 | TGTGCCAGCAGTTTATATCAGGGGTGGAGCTCCTACGAGCAGTACTTC | CASSLYQGWSSYEQYF
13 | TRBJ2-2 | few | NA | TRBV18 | TGTGCCAGCTCACCGACAGTTACCGGGGAGCTGTTTTTT | CASSPTVTGELFF
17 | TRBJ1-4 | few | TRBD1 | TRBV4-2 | TGTGCCAGCAGCCAAGGTCCTGCCGGGACAGGGGATGAAAAACTGTTTTTT | CASSQGPAGTGDEKLFF
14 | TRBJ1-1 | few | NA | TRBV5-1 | TGCGCCAGCAGCGAGCAGGGAGGAAACACTGAAGCTTTCTTT | CASSEQGGNTEAFF
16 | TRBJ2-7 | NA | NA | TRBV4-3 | TGCGCCAGCAGCCAAGATAGGAGGGGGAGCTCCTACGAGCAGTACTTC | CASSQDRRGSSYEQYF
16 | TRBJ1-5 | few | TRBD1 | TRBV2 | TGTGCCAGCAGTGGAATAAGGGACAGGGTAGGCCAGCCCCAGCATTTT | CASSGIRDRVGQPQHF
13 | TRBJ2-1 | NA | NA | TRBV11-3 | TGTGCCAGCAGCCGCCCGATGGGGAATGAGCAGTTCTTC | CASSRPMGNEQFF
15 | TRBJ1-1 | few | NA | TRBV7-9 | TGTGCCAGCAGCATAGGCGCGGGACCTAAAACGGAAGCTTTCTTT | CASSIGAGPKTEAFF
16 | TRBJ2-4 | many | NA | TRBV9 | TGTGCCAGCAGCGTAGTCACACGGGGCCATGGGGACATTCAGTACTTC | CASSVVTRGHGDIQYF
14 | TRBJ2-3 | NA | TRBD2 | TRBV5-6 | TGTGCCAGCAGCTTGGGGACTAGGTCGGATACGCAGTATTTT | CASSLGTRSDTQYF
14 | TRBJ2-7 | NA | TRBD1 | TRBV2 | TGTGCCAGCAGTTGGCAGGGGGCTCTTTACGAGCAGTACTTC | CASSWQGALYEQYF
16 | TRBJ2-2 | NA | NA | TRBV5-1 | TGCGCCAGCAGCCCTCCGGGACGCATGAACACCGGGGAGCTGTTTTTT | CASSPPGRMNTGELFF
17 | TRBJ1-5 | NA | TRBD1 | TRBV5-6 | TGTGCCAGCAGCCGATACCTCCTGGACAGGGGAAATCAGCCCCAGCATTTT | CASSRYLLDRGNQPQHF
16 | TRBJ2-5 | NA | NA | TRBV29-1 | TGCAGCGCCCATCCGCAGGGTGGTTTTGTTTTAGAGACCCAGTACTTC | CSAHPQGGFVLETQYF
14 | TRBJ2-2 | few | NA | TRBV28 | TGTGCCAGCAGTTTTTCTAGGTTCGGCGGGGAGCTGTTTTTT | CASSFSRFGGELFF
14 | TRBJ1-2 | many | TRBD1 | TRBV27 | TGTGCCAGCAGTCCCTGGGACAGACCCTATGGCTACACCTTC | CASSPWDRPYGYTF
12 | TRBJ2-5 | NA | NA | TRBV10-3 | TGTGCCAGCAAACAGGGCCAAGAGACCCAGTACTTC | CASKQGQETQYF
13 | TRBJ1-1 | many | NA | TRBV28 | TGTGCCAGCAGTGCCCCTTGGGGGACTGAAGCTTTCTTT | CASSAPWGTEAFF
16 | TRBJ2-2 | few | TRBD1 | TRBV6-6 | TGTGCCAGCAGCCGAACCGGACAGGGAAACACCGGGGAGCTGTTTTTT | CASSRTGQGNTGELFF
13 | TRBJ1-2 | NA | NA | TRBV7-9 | TGTGCCAGCAGCTTAGCGTGGAATGATGGCTACACCTTC | CASSLAWNDGYTF
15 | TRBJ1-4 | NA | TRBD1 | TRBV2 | TGTGCCAGCAGGGGCCAGGGGGCGGCTAATGAAAAACTGTTTTTT | CASRGQGAANEKLFF
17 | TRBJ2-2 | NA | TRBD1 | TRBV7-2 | TGTGCCAGCAGCCTCTTTACGGGACAGATGAACACCGGGGAGCTGTTTTTT | CASSLFTGQMNTGELFF
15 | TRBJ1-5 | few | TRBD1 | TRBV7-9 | TGTGCCAGCAGTACGGGACAGGGATGGGGGCAGCCCCAGCATTTT | CASSTGQGWGQPQHF
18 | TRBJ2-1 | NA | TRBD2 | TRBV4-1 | TGCGCCAGCAGCCAAGTGGGACTAGGCGGGGGGTCCTACAATGAGCAGTTCTTC | CASSQVGLGGGSYNEQFF
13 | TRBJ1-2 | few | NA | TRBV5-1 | TGCGCCAGCGGGTCTGGGACATCCTATGGCTACACCTTC | CASGSGTSYGYTF
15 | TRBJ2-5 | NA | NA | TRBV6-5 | TGTGCCAGCAGTTTGATCGCGGACACCCAAGAGACCCAGTACTTC | CASSLIADTQETQYF
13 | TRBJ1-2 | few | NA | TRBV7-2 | TGTGCCAGCAGCTCGGGTCGCTACTATGGCTACACCTTC | CASSSGRYYGYTF
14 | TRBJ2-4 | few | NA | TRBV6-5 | TGTGCCAGCAGTTATAAGGGCGGAAAAAACATTCAGTACTTC | CASSYKGGKNIQYF
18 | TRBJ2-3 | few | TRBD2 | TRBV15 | TGTGCCACCAGCAGAGTGCGGCTTAGCGGGAGGGTCACAGATACGCAGTATTTT | CATSRVRLSGRVTDTQYF
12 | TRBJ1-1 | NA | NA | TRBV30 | TGTGCCTGGAGTCCGGGGGCGGATTCGGCTTTCTTT | CAWSPGADSAFF